This T cell receptor beta chain was recovered during a study of cytomegalovirus exposure and HLA in healthy donors. Vbeta (60) and Jbeta (13) primers were used in the PCR. The assay was immunoSEQ multiplex PCR, and TCRdb's table has in-frame clones only and misses some. The sample consists of approximately 170,000 clones, 70% to 80% of them appearing once. V gave up 6 bases and J gave up 0 bases, with 9 bases separating them. The CDR3 sequence is 13 residues long. In germline, CDR1 is MNHEY, CDR2 SVGAGI. The sequenced sample was PBMCs. The chain combines TRBV6-5 with TRBJ2-7, with D unresolved. The receptor's source is a female donor in good health and CMV-seronegative. For the CDR3, the DNA is TGTGCCAGCAGCCCCGACTTCTCCTACGAGCAGTACTTC. Translated: CASSPDFSYEQYF.